The next 20 T cell receptor beta chains were all read from a single sample in a study of cytomegalovirus exposure and HLA in healthy donors. It was with 60 Vbeta and 13 Jbeta primers that the PCR ran. Sequencing used immunoSEQ multiplex PCR; TCRdb keeps in-frame clones, though not all of them. The table lists 150,000 or so clones, 72% of them singletons, with under 2.5% in the top ten. Sequencing used PBMCs. These receptors all come from a human donor in good health.

The V call is TRBV5-4, the J call TRBJ1-6; D unclear. Trimming pared 1 base from V and 7 bases from J, leaving 12 bases between. This CDR3 spans 15 amino acids. Germline lookup yields CDR1 SGHNT and CDR2 YYREEE (reference sequence). CDR3: CASSLRQVSNSPLHF. The CDR3 DNA is TGTGCCAGCAGCTTGAGGCAGGTCTCGAATTCACCCCTCCACTTT.

This clone was seen a single time. The chain employs TRBV5-1 and TRBJ2-3; TRBD2 matches at 8 bases. Germline V CDR1 and CDR2: SGHRS, YFSETQ. This CDR3 comprises 17 residues. The V and J ends lost 3 bases and 2 bases, in that order; junction bases with no gene match: 11. The CDR3 protein is CASSSDLGGGYTDTQYF. CDR3 DNA sequence: TGCGCCAGCAGCTCCGATCTGGGCGGGGGGTACACAGATACGCAGTATTTT.

A word on this clone: Its ends do not fully match the called genes, so a read error is possible. CDR3 amino acids: CASSPQGSTEAFF. DNA of the CDR3: TGTGCTAGCAGCCCCCAGGGGAGCACTGAAGCTTTCTTT. The J gene is TRBJ1-1, the V gene TRBV7-7, with a tentative D call TRBD1 (6 bases). Germline V gives CDR1 SSHAT, CDR2 FNYEAQ (reference sequence). The CDR3 sequence is 13 residues long.

V gene TRBV18 combines with J gene TRBJ1-5, with 10 bases identical to TRBD1. CDR1 is KGHSH, CDR2 LQKENI, per germline. The CDR3 loop spans 19 amino acids. V was clipped by 0 bases and J by 0 bases; unmatched bases: 8. CDR3 residues: CASSPPLDRGLYSNQPQHF. CDR3 coding DNA: TGTGCCAGCTCACCACCGCTAGACAGGGGGCTTTATAGCAATCAGCCCCAGCATTTT.

This chain links TRBV14 with TRBJ2-3; a possible D gene is TRBD1 (6 bases). The length of the CDR3 is 15 residues. V was trimmed by 0 bases and J by 4 bases, leaving 11 bases between them. The germline V gene encodes CDR1 SGHDN and CDR2 FVKESK. CDR3: CASSQDWGPADTQYF. DNA for the CDR3: TGTGCCAGCAGCCAAGATTGGGGGCCGGCAGATACGCAGTATTTT.

This clone came up a few times. This rearrangement joins TRBV29-1 to TRBJ2-7, with D possibly matching TRBD1 (6 bases). Germline V lookup: CDR1 SQVTM, CDR2 ANQGSEA. The CDR3 is made up of 14 amino acids. Trimming removed 6 bases at V and 0 bases at J, with 15 bases between. The CDR3 DNA is TGCAGCGTGGTGGGGGCTGGGATCTCCTACGAGCAGTACTTC. Its protein product is CSVVGAGISYEQYF.

This chain connects TRBV4-3 to TRBJ2-3; 7 bases fit TRBD2. From germline, CDR1 is LGHNA and CDR2 YSLEER. V shed 0 bases, J shed 2 bases, and the junction held 8 bases outside the gene matches. The CDR3 spans 17 residues. The chain's CDR3 is CASSQELVGGNTDTQYF. CDR3 DNA: TGCGCCAGCAGCCAAGAGTTGGTGGGGGGGAACACAGATACGCAGTATTTT.

The rearrangement uses TRBV18 and TRBJ1-4; tentatively, D is TRBD1 (6 bases). The CDR3 is 18 amino acids. In germline, CDR1 is KGHSH, CDR2 LQKENI. Trimming removed 3 bases from V and 1 base from J, with 18 bases in between. The DNA of the CDR3 is TGTGCCAGCTCACCGAACAGACAGGTTGGAAAAACTAATGAAAAACTGTTTTTT. Amino acids: CASSPNRQVGKTNEKLFF.

The V and J genes are TRBV28 and TRBJ1-3; 7 bases are a match to TRBD1. This CDR3 comprises 14 residues. Germline V gene sequence: CDR1 MDHEN, CDR2 SYDVKM. Unmatched junction bases numbered 4, after V lost 6 bases and J lost 2 bases. The CDR3 nucleotides are TGTGCCAGCAGCTCCACAGGGGCTGGAAACACCATATATTTT. Amino acids: CASSSTGAGNTIYF.

In its sample, this clone was seen a few times. This chain links TRBV4-3 with TRBJ2-7; possibly TRBD2 for D (5 bases). The CDR3 extends over 13 amino acids. V was trimmed by 1 base and J by 7 bases, leaving 11 bases between them. Germline V gene data show CDR1 as LGHNA and CDR2 as YSLEER. For the CDR3, the DNA is TGCGCCAGCAGCCAAGTGGTGAGGGCTGAGCAGTACTTC. It translates to CASSQVVRAEQYF.

This rearrangement joins TRBV7-9 to TRBJ1-5, with D uncertain. Trimming left V 0 bases short and J 1 base short, with 10 bases between. The CDR3 loop spans 16 amino acids. Germline V lookup: CDR1 SEHNR, CDR2 FQNEAQ (reference sequence). The CDR3, as DNA: TGTGCCAGCAGCTTAGCCGGTGGAGGAAGCAATCAGCCCCAGCATTTT. The encoded protein is CASSLAGGGSNQPQHF.

This clone was seen a single time. The chain recombines TRBV29-1 with TRBJ1-2; 9 nucleotides align to TRBD1. The CDR3 consists of 13 residues. V was pared by 7 bases and J by 3 bases, with 6 bases of the junction left unmatched. Germline V lookup: CDR1 SQVTM, CDR2 ANQGSEA. CDR3 in amino acids: CSGGTGNDYGYTF. CDR3 bases: TGCAGCGGCGGGACAGGGAATGACTATGGCTACACCTTC.

This rearrangement joins TRBV7-8 to TRBJ2-1; 11 bases are a match to TRBD2. The CDR3 is 14 amino acids. J lost 5 bases, V lost 5 bases, and 2 bases had no gene match. CDR1 is SGHVS and CDR2 is FQNEAQ in the germline V gene. CDR3 bases: TGTGCCAGCAGCCCGACTAGCGGGGACAATGAGCAGTTCTTC. Protein sequence: CASSPTSGDNEQFF.

This clone has just a few counts. V is TRBV2 and J is TRBJ2-1; D not resolved. The CDR3 consists of 13 residues. Looked up from germline, CDR1 is SNHLY and CDR2 is FYNNEI. The V end lost 2 bases, the J end lost 3 bases, and 5 bases lay between the germline ends. In nucleotides, the CDR3 is TGTGCCAGCAGTGAACTGAGCTACAATGAGCAGTTCTTC. Protein product: CASSELSYNEQFF. The full variable domain, its missing parts supplied by reference TRBV2 and TRBJ2-1, is EPEVTQTPSHQVTQMGQEVILRCVPISNHLYFYWYRQILGQKVEFLVSFYNNEISEKSEIFDDQFSVERPDGSNFTLKIRSTKLEDSAMYFCASSELSYNEQFFGPGTRLTVL.

The gene calls are TRBV4-1 and TRBJ2-5; 7 bases agree with TRBD2. In germline, CDR1 is MGHRA, CDR2 YSYEKL. V dropped 4 bases and J dropped 1; count of bases not matched to a gene: 9. This CDR3 comprises 16 residues. CDR3 sequence reads: CASSRLPGLTQETQYF. The CDR3 region has the DNA TGCGCCAGCAGCCGACTACCGGGACTAACCCAAGAGACCCAGTACTTC.

The rearrangement uses TRBV6-4 and TRBJ2-3; the match to TRBD2 covers 7 bases. The V segment lost 3 bases and the J segment 5 bases; nucleotides outside the gene matches: 2. CDR3 length equals 13 residues. Germline V gives CDR1 MRHNA, CDR2 SNTAGT. The CDR3 nucleotides read TGTGCCAGCAGTGAGGGGGGGGGAGATACGCAGTATTTT. This codes for CASSEGGGDTQYF.

This clone was picked up a small number of times. The chain couples TRBV19 to TRBJ1-6; D may be TRBD1 (6 bases). The germline V gene has CDR1 LNHDA and CDR2 SQIVND (reference sequence). The CDR3 has 15 amino acids. Trimming cost V 7 bases and J 7 bases, with 17 bases left between them. CDR3 coding DNA: TGTGCCAGTACCCGAGGGGGACGACAAAATTCACCCCTCCACTTT. This gives the protein CASTRGGRQNSPLHF.

This clone has only one observation. One end of the junction is discordant with germline, which a read error may explain. The chain joins TRBV18 to TRBJ1-2; D possibly corresponds to TRBD1 (6 bases). This CDR3 is built from 14 residues. Germline values: CDR1 KGHSH, CDR2 LQKENI. The CDR3 reads CASSSGETNYGYIF. The DNA for the CDR3 is TGTGCCAGCTCGTCAGGGGAAACTAACTATGGCTACATCTTC.

The chain is built from TRBV7-9 and TRBJ2-6, with D perhaps matching TRBD1 (5 bases). V shed 0 bases and J shed 0 bases, with 12 bases lying between them. Germline assignment: CDR1 SEHNR and CDR2 FQNEAQ (reference sequence). The CDR3 length is 18 residues. CDR3 protein: CASSLAAGWLSGANVLTF. DNA of the CDR3: TGTGCCAGCAGCTTAGCTGCAGGGTGGCTCTCTGGGGCCAACGTCCTGACTTTC. The full variable domain, with the rest looked up from reference TRBV7-9 and TRBJ2-6, is DTGVSQNPRHKITKRGQNVTFRCDPISEHNRLYWYRQTLGQGPEFLTYFQNEAQLEKSRLLSDRFSAERPKGSFSTLEIQRTEQGDSAMYLCASSLAAGWLSGANVLTFGAGSRLTVL.

The sample holds one count of this clone. The gene calls are TRBV14 and TRBJ1-2, with 8 bases aligning to TRBD1. CDR1 SGHDN and CDR2 FVKESK come from the germline V gene. The CDR3 totals 17 residues. Germline trimming cut 4 bases from V and 4 bases from J; bases unmatched to any gene: 14. CDR3 protein: CASSPPIVRTGLYGYTF. CDR3 in DNA: TGTGCCAGCAGCCCTCCTATCGTCCGGACAGGGCTCTATGGCTACACCTTC.